These 15 T cell receptor beta chains originate from one sample sequenced in a study of post-analysis software for immune sequencing data. Study-level results: In patients, TRBV5-6, TRBV5-1 and TRBV20-1 belonged to about five TRBV segments found more frequently than in controls.

The TCR beta cDNA libraries carried unique molecular identifiers. TCRdb re-derived calls from the PCR reads in MiXCR, one entry per CDR3 protein. The sample lists some 500,000 distinct CDR3 sequences, approximately 46% occurring once. Their antigens are not known. Sequenced: blood. The source is a girl under 18 with multiple sclerosis.

The chain is built from TRBV7-8 and TRBJ2-3; 9 nucleotides agree with TRBD1. The germline V gene encodes CDR1 SGHVS and CDR2 FQNEAQ. J gave up 1 base and V 0 bases, and 11 bases lay outside the gene matches. The CDR3 is made up of 19 amino acids. The CDR3 region is CASSLALTGGGFGTDTQYF. As DNA, the CDR3 is TGTGCCAGCAGCTTAGCGCTTACAGGGGGCGGGTTCGGCACAGATACGCAGTATTTT.

This clonotype appeared a few times. The J gene is TRBJ2-7, the V gene TRBV28; D tentatively reads TRBD1 or TRBD2 (5 bases each). The CDR3 is made up of 12 amino acids. The ends were cut back, 5 bases at V and 4 bases at J, with 9 bases in the middle. The V gene's germline CDR1 is MDHEN and CDR2 SYDVKM. For the CDR3, the DNA is TGTGCCAGCAGTGTGGGGGAGTACGAGCAGTACTTC. Translating it yields CASSVGEYEQYF. The full variable domain, rest sourced from reference TRBV28 and TRBJ2-7, is DVKVTQSSRYLVKRTGEKVFLECVQDMDHENMFWYRQDPGLGLRLIYFSYDVKMKEKGDIPEGYSVSREKKERFSLILESASTNQTSMYLCASSVGEYEQYFGPGTRLTVT.

This clonotype was detected once. One junction end disagrees with the germline gene, perhaps due to a read error. The chain combines TRBV18 with TRBJ1-4; unclear D gene. The CDR3 is 16 amino acids. Germline V gene sequence: CDR1 KGHSH, CDR2 LQKENI. CDR3 in amino acids: CASSPRSALTNEKLFF. DNA of the CDR3: TGTGCCAGCTCGCCACGATCGGCCCTCACTAATGAAAAACTGTTTTTT.

The rearrangement links TRBV11-2 to TRBJ2-7; D is perhaps TRBD1 (6 bases). V was trimmed by 0 bases and J by 6 bases, leaving 9 bases between them. The CDR3 length is 13 residues. From germline, CDR1 is SGHAT and CDR2 FQNNGV. CDR3 sequence: CASSLESGAEQYF. CDR3 in DNA: TGTGCCAGCAGCTTAGAGTCAGGGGCCGAGCAGTACTTC.

J is TRBJ2-5 and V is TRBV7-9, with D possibly being TRBD2 (5 bases). Germline CDR1 and CDR2: SEHNR and FQNEAQ (reference sequence). The CDR3 is 14 residues long. Trimming shortened V by 8 bases and J by 4 bases, and 17 bases separated the two germline ends. CDR3: CASSGPAGGETQYF. The CDR3 DNA follows: TGTGCCAGCTCAGGTCCTGCCGGAGGAGAGACCCAGTACTTC.

The chain links TRBV10-3 to TRBJ2-7; 9 positions agree with TRBD1. Germline V lookup: CDR1 ENHRY, CDR2 SYGVKD. The CDR3 runs 15 residues. Trimming took 2 bases from V and 5 from J; bases not matched to a gene: 7. The CDR3 is CAISEGGTGTHEQYF. The CDR3, as DNA: TGTGCCATCAGTGAGGGGGGGACAGGGACCCACGAGCAGTACTTC.

The genes are TRBV27 and TRBJ2-1, with 8 bases aligning to TRBD2. This CDR3 spans 11 amino acids. Trimming took 7 bases from V and 15 from J; bases not matched to a gene: 8. Germline V lookup: CDR1 MNHEY, CDR2 SMNVEV (reference sequence). In DNA form, the CDR3 reads TGTGCCAGCACCTTCGGGACTAGTGTGTTCTTC. This encodes CASTFGTSVFF.

The CDR3 nucleotides read TGCGCCAGCAGCCCGATCGCTAGCGGGAGATCCAATGAGCAGTTCTTC. This encodes CASSPIASGRSNEQFF. The V gene is TRBV5-1, the J gene TRBJ2-1, with 10 bases matching TRBD2. The length of the CDR3 is 16 residues. The trim removed 4 bases at V and 6 bases at J, leaving 10 bases unmatched. CDR1 and CDR2 (germline): SGHRS, YFSETQ.

The rearrangement joins TRBV6-6 to TRBJ1-1; D perhaps matches TRBD1 (5 bases). The germline V gene encodes CDR1 MNHNY and CDR2 SVGAGI (reference sequence). Trimming pared 7 bases from V and 4 bases from J, leaving 13 bases between. The CDR3 loop spans 13 amino acids. Written as DNA, the CDR3 is TGTGCCAGCATCCCACTGGGGGGCACTGAAGCTTTCTTT. Protein: CASIPLGGTEAFF.

The chain uses TRBV4-1 and TRBJ2-1; a weak D match, TRBD1 (7 bases). V gave up 5 bases and J gave up 2 bases, with 16 bases separating them. This CDR3 has 16 amino acids. Germline CDR1 and CDR2: MGHRA and YSYEKL. CDR3 DNA sequence: TGCGCCAGCAGCGTAGACCCAGGGGGGACCTACAATGAGCAGTTCTTC. This encodes CASSVDPGGTYNEQFF.

V gene TRBV7-8 combines with J gene TRBJ2-1; 7 positions match TRBD2. The J call could be wrong; TRBJ2-7 is a better fit for the DNA end. The CDR3 loop spans 16 amino acids. Germline V gives CDR1 SGHVS, CDR2 FQNEAQ. This chain's CDR3 is CASSLRMGEGYNEQYF. The CDR3 DNA is TGTGCCAGCAGCTTAAGGATGGGGGAGGGCTACAATGAGCAGTACTTC.

This clonotype was found a few times. The V gene is TRBV5-4, the J gene TRBJ2-1; 8 bases are shared with TRBD1. CDR3 size: 16 residues. Trimming at V came to 6 bases and at J to 3 bases, leaving 11 bases not matched to a gene. Looked up from germline, CDR1 is SGHNT and CDR2 is YYREEE (reference sequence). The CDR3 sequence: CASIDPTGTGYNEQFF. In DNA, the CDR3 is TGTGCCAGCATCGATCCAACCGGGACAGGCTACAATGAGCAGTTCTTC.

This clonotype turned up a few times. The CDR3 nucleotides are TGTGCCAGCAGCTTCCCGGGACAGGGGGCTCCTAGCTCCTACGAGCAGTACTTC. Translating gives CASSFPGQGAPSSYEQYF. The V and J genes are TRBV7-8 and TRBJ2-7, with TRBD1 identical over 12 bases. This CDR3 region has 18 residues. V dropped 3 bases and J dropped 0; count of bases not matched to a gene: 9. Germline V gene data show CDR1 as SGHVS and CDR2 as FQNEAQ.

This clonotype was counted a few times. J is TRBJ2-5 and V is TRBV5-8; 11 bases map to TRBD2. J gave up 5 bases and V 3 bases, and 9 bases lay outside the gene matches. The CDR3 spans 16 residues. Germline CDR1 SGHTS, CDR2 YDEGEE. This chain's CDR3 is CASSSLAGGPEETQYF. In DNA, the CDR3 is TGTGCCAGCAGCTCCTTAGCGGGAGGGCCGGAGGAGACCCAGTACTTC.

The chain has TRBV29-1 and TRBJ1-2, with D possibly matching TRBD1 (6 bases). V was trimmed by 8 bases and J by 4 bases, leaving 14 bases between them. The germline V gene encodes CDR1 SQVTM and CDR2 ANQGSEA. The CDR3 extends over 12 amino acids. The CDR3 nucleotides are TGCAGCTCACGAACGGGGGCCTATGGCTACACCTTC. Translating gives CSSRTGAYGYTF. The full variable domain, its missing parts supplied by reference TRBV29-1 and TRBJ1-2, is SAVISQKPSRDICQRGTSLTIQCQVDSQVTMMFWYRQQPGQSLTLIATANQGSEATYESGFVIDKFPISRPNLTFSTLTVSNMSPEDSSIYLCSSRTGAYGYTFGSGTRLTVV.